This T cell receptor (beta chain) came from a study of Ad26.COV2.S vaccination and SARS-CoV-2 variants. Only one count was recorded for this clone. The method was immunoSEQ multiplex PCR; TCRdb's version includes in-frame clones alone and lacks a portion of them. The sample records some 300,000 clones, approximately 86% being singletons. Documented treatment: some 20 received Ad26.COV2.S at low or high dose, single or two shots; 5 received placebo; per-sample allocation not given. Repertoires come from day 63 after the first vaccine or placebo injection. The sequenced sample was peripheral blood, obtained in a trial of Ad26.COV2.S vaccine versus placebo. The receptor comes from a person aged 18-65 years who received the Ad26.COV2.S COVID-19 vaccine or a placebo.

The CDR3 region has the DNA TGTGCCAGCAGCTTGGGAGGAGGGAACACTGAAGCTTTCTTT. Its translation: CASSLGGGNTEAFF. The chain joins TRBV7-3 to TRBJ1-1; D unresolved. CDR3 size: 14 residues. Germline V gene sequence: CDR1 SGHTA, CDR2 FQGTGA. Trimming left V 3 bases short and J 1 base short, with 9 bases between. Full variable domain (outside the CDR3, taken from reference TRBV7-3 and TRBJ1-1): GAGVSQTPSNKVTEKGKYVELRCDPISGHTALYWYRQSLGQGPEFLIYFQGTGAADDSGLPNDRFFAVRPEGSVSTLKIQRTERGDSAVYLCASSLGGGNTEAFFGQGTRLTVV.